The 8 T cell receptor beta chains listed next were all sequenced from one sample in a study of response to subunit inactivated influenza vaccine (dated by TCRdb to the late 2010s). Libraries were prepared through RT-PCR. The run used an Illumina HiSeq 2500. In TCRdb, the public reads were trimmed at Q25 with fastp and aligned with MiXCR, with productive beta chains retained. Rows are unified per CDR3 protein, each entry keeping the most common DNA and genes. The sample table lists around 480,000 distinct CDR3 sequences, 16% of them with a count of one. Less than 4% of the sample rests with the top ten. The source material was CD4+ T cells sorted from PBMCs, sampled around 25 months after vaccination. The receptors here all came from a man aged 45 to 70 who received an inactivated influenza vaccine. Donor details come from another sample of the same person, matched by shared clones.

The rearrangement uses TRBV28 and TRBJ2-7, with D perhaps matching TRBD2 (6 bases). The CDR3 runs to 16 residues. Germline lookup yields CDR1 MDHEN and CDR2 SYDVKM. V was cut by 6 bases and J by 1 base, with 19 bases left in between. CDR3 bases: TGTGCCAGCAGCTGGGGAGGCGAGGGCCCGTCCTACGAGCAGTACTTC. It encodes CASSWGGEGPSYEQYF. Looking up the rest from reference TRBV28 and TRBJ2-7 gives the full variable domain: DVKVTQSSRYLVKRTGEKVFLECVQDMDHENMFWYRQDPGLGLRLIYFSYDVKMKEKGDIPEGYSVSREKKERFSLILESASTNQTSMYLCASSWGGEGPSYEQYFGPGTRLTVT.

The rearrangement uses TRBV7-8 and TRBJ1-1; D is uncertain. Germline V gives CDR1 SGHVS, CDR2 FQNEAQ. CDR3 length equals 13 residues. Trimming took off 5 bases at V and 1 base at J, with 8 bases between the two ends. CDR3 residues: CASSTASNTEAFF. The CDR3 DNA is TGTGCCAGCAGCACAGCTTCGAACACTGAAGCTTTCTTT.

This clonotype has ten or more counts. The chain couples TRBV5-1 to TRBJ2-4; D uncertain. Germline V gives CDR1 SGHRS, CDR2 YFSETQ. V was trimmed by 0 bases and J by 0 bases, leaving 4 bases between them. This CDR3 contains 14 residues. In DNA form, the CDR3 reads TGCGCCAGCAGCTTGGGAGAAGCCAAAAACATTCAGTACTTC. Translating it yields CASSLGEAKNIQYF.

This clonotype turned up a few times. The junction departs from germline at one end; a sequencing error may be responsible. V and J are TRBV25-1 and TRBJ2-1, with a possible D match to TRBD2 (5 bases). There are 12 residues in the CDR3. Germline values: CDR1 MGHDK, CDR2 SYGVNS. CDR3 bases: TGTGCCAGCGGACCCCTCGACTACGGCATTAAGTTC. Translation: CASGPLDYGIKF. Supplemented by reference TRBV25-1 and TRBJ2-1, the full variable domain reads EADIYQTPRYLVIGTGKKITLECSQTMGHDKMYWYQQDPGMELHLIHYSYGVNSTEKGDLSSESTVSRIRTEHFPLTLESARPSHTSQYLCASGPLDYGIKFGPGTRLTVL.

V and J are TRBV24-1 and TRBJ2-3; a weak D match, TRBD2 (6 bases). V lost 6 bases, J lost 2 bases, and 8 bases lay in between. The CDR3 spans 13 residues. Germline V gene lookup returns CDR1 KGHDR and CDR2 SFDVKD. The chain's CDR3 is CATSKGLTDTQYF. The CDR3 DNA is TGTGCCACCAGTAAGGGACTCACAGATACGCAGTATTTT.

A few counts support this clonotype. This chain connects TRBV3-1 to TRBJ2-1; 9 bases align to TRBD2. With V trimmed by 1 base and J by 14 bases, 6 bases remained unmatched. This CDR3 has 13 residues. The germline V gene encodes CDR1 LGHDT and CDR2 YNNKEL (reference sequence). The CDR3 loop reads CASSQGPGTSKFF. The CDR3 coding sequence is TGTGCCAGCAGCCAAGGCCCCGGGACTAGCAAGTTCTTC.

Only a few counts were recorded for this clonotype. The chain combines TRBV5-1 with TRBJ2-1; 7 bases line up with TRBD2. Per germline, CDR1 SGHRS and CDR2 YFSETQ. CDR3 length equals 13 residues. The trim removed 4 bases at V and 4 bases at J, leaving 2 bases unmatched. The CDR3: CASSTSAYNEQFF. In DNA form, the CDR3 reads TGCGCCAGCAGCACTAGCGCGTACAATGAGCAGTTCTTC.

The chain combines TRBV5-1 with TRBJ2-3; possibly TRBD2 for D (5 bases). Germline CDR1 SGHRS, CDR2 YFSETQ. Deletions cut 3 bases from V and 4 bases from J, with 15 bases between. The CDR3 has 15 amino acids. The CDR3 coding sequence is TGCGCCAGCAGCTCTCCCCACACGAGGGCAGATACGCAGTATTTT. Translation gives CASSSPHTRADTQYF.